A selection of T cell receptor beta chains follows, all from one sample in a study of cytomegalovirus exposure and HLA in healthy donors. Here immunoSEQ multiplex PCR was the method, and the copy in TCRdb shows in-frame clones only, minus some. The sample consists of around 300,000 clones, approximately 86% of them appearing once. Sequences were obtained from PBMCs. The receptors here all came from a woman aged 18-29 years in good health and CMV-seronegative. CDR3s include the opening cysteine and the closing phenylalanine or tryptophan. Fields, in order: clone size, V gene, J gene, D gene, CDR3 protein, CDR3 DNA. D genes are given only for firm matches. Part of the rows lack a size; the others show once, few, many or a class for expanded clones.

>.|TRBV2|TRBJ1-5|TRBD1
CASTEEAGGSNQPQHF
TGTGCCAGCACCGAGGAAGCAGGGGGGAGCAATCAGCCCCAGCATTTT
>.|TRBV11-2|TRBJ2-1|TRBD2
CASSLGYLAGAYNEQFF
TGTGCCAGCAGCTTGGGATACCTAGCGGGGGCCTACAATGAGCAGTTCTTC
>few|TRBV5-4|TRBJ1-6|.
CASSLARNNSPLHF
TGTGCCAGCAGCTTGGCCAGGAATAATTCACCCCTCCACTTT
>.|TRBV5-4|TRBJ2-1|.
CASSTEIHNEQFF
TGTGCCAGCAGCACTGAAATCCACAATGAGCAGTTCTTC
>.|TRBV7-7|TRBJ2-3|.
CASSPSVRDWPRDTQYF
TGTGCTAGCAGCCCCTCGGTAAGGGACTGGCCCCGGGATACGCAGTATTTT
>.|TRBV7-3|TRBJ2-7|TRBD1
CASSLGQNSYEQYF
TGTGCCAGCAGCTTGGGACAGAACTCCTACGAGCAGTACTTC
>.|TRBV10-3|TRBJ1-6|.
CAINDRGFESGSPLHF
TGTGCCATCAACGACCGGGGTTTCGAGTCTGGTTCACCCCTCCACTTT
>.|TRBV11-2|TRBJ2-1|TRBD1
CASSLVGWTGPYNEQFF
TGTGCCAGCAGCTTAGTGGGATGGACAGGTCCTTACAATGAGCAGTTCTTC
>once|TRBV2|TRBJ2-1|.
CASNFGEQFF
TGTGCCAGCAATTTCGGTGAGCAGTTCTTC
>.|TRBV18|TRBJ2-5|.
CASSPRTRGRQETQYF
TGTGCCAGCTCACCACGGACAAGGGGAAGACAAGAGACCCAGTACTTC
>.|TRBV29-1|TRBJ2-3|.
CSVELGEAEDTQYF
TGCAGCGTTGAACTCGGGGAAGCGGAAGATACGCAGTATTTT
>.|TRBV6-5|TRBJ2-1|TRBD2
CASSSSGSSNEQFF
TGTGCCAGCAGTTCTAGCGGGAGCTCGAATGAGCAGTTCTTC
>.|TRBV4-3|TRBJ1-3|.
CASSQVTGGSGNTIYF
TGCGCCAGCAGCCAGGTGACGGGAGGCTCTGGAAACACCATATATTTT
>.|TRBV5-6|TRBJ2-7|TRBD2
CASSRGGLASREQYF
TGTGCCAGCAGCCGGGGGGGACTAGCCTCAAGGGAGCAGTACTTC
>.|TRBV6-5|TRBJ1-5|.
CASSYSTGSNQPQHF
TGTGCCAGCAGTTACTCGACAGGAAGCAATCAGCCCCAGCATTTT
>.|TRBV6-1|TRBJ2-7|.
CASSSQGSYEQYF
TGTGCCAGCAGTTCACAGGGTTCCTACGAGCAGTACTTC
>.|TRBV19|TRBJ1-5|TRBD1
CASSMARGRQPQHF
TGTGCCAGTAGTATGGCTAGGGGGCGGCAGCCCCAGCATTTT
>.|TRBV4-3|TRBJ1-1|.
CASSQVGGSTEAFF
TGCGCCAGCAGCCAAGTAGGGGGAAGCACTGAAGCTTTCTTT
>.|TRBV18|TRBJ2-1|.
CASSLTLYNEQFF
TGTGCCAGCTCATTGACATTGTACAATGAGCAGTTCTTC
>.|TRBV11-1|TRBJ2-1|.
CASSLVLEQFF
TGTGCCAGCAGCTTAGTTCTAGAGCAGTTCTTC
>.|TRBV6-5|TRBJ2-7|TRBD1
CASSRQGGAYEQYF
TGTGCCAGCAGCCGACAGGGGGGGGCCTACGAGCAGTACTTC
>.|TRBV5-1|TRBJ2-7|TRBD2
CASSWGGTTLSYEQYF
TGCGCCAGCAGCTGGGGCGGGACTACTCTCTCCTACGAGCAGTACTTC
>.|TRBV2|TRBJ2-3|.
CASLGGGPTDTQYF
TGTGCCAGTTTGGGTGGGGGCCCCACAGATACGCAGTATTTT
>once|TRBV6-5|TRBJ1-1|.
CASSSRQANTEAFF
TGTGCCAGCAGTAGCCGACAGGCCAACACTGAAGCTTTCTTT
>.|TRBV5-1|TRBJ1-1|.
CASSSRGNTEAFF
TGCGCCAGCAGCTCCAGGGGGAACACTGAAGCTTTCTTT
>.|TRBV29-1|TRBJ2-5|TRBD1
CSVDPPTGGLETQYF
TGCAGCGTCGACCCTCCGACAGGGGGCCTGGAGACCCAGTACTTC
>.|TRBV5-1|TRBJ2-7|.
CANPLAGEYEQYF
TGCGCCAACCCCCTCGCAGGGGAGTACGAGCAGTACTTC
>.|TRBV7-3|TRBJ1-1|.
CASSEGDTEAFF
TGTGCCAGCAGCGAAGGGGACACTGAAGCTTTCTTT
>.|TRBV11-3|TRBJ1-2|TRBD1
CASSHRGNYGYTF
TGTGCCAGCAGCCACAGGGGCAACTATGGCTACACCTTC
>.|TRBV2|TRBJ1-5|TRBD1
CASSEGQGNQPQHF
TGTGCCAGCAGTGAAGGACAGGGAAATCAGCCCCAGCATTTT
>few|TRBV4-1|TRBJ2-7|TRBD1
CASSQDSGTAYEQYF
TGCGCCAGCAGCCAAGATTCGGGGACAGCCTACGAGCAGTACTTC
>.|TRBV19|TRBJ1-1|.
CASRPKLGQLNTEAFF
TGTGCCAGTAGACCCAAACTGGGACAATTGAACACTGAAGCTTTCTTT
>once|TRBV27|TRBJ1-1|TRBD1
CASSLGTGYFSEAFF
TGTGCCAGCAGTTTAGGGACAGGGTACTTCAGTGAAGCTTTCTTT
>.|TRBV6-1|TRBJ2-7|TRBD1
CASRRRTGVVYEQYF
TGTGCCAGCAGGAGGAGGACAGGGGTTGTCTACGAGCAGTACTTC
>.|TRBV6-1|TRBJ1-2|TRBD1
CASSEIGDRAYSNYGYTF
TGTGCCAGCAGTGAAATTGGGGACAGGGCTTATTCTAACTATGGCTACACCTTC
>.|TRBV11-2|TRBJ2-7|.
CASIVSGSYEQYF
TGTGCCAGCATAGTGTCGGGCTCCTACGAGCAGTACTTC
>.|TRBV4-3|TRBJ1-3|TRBD1
CASSQRQGSGNTIYF
TGCGCCAGCAGCCAGCGACAGGGTTCAGGAAACACCATATATTTT
>.|TRBV11-3|TRBJ1-2|TRBD1
CASSDPDRAEGYTF
TGTGCCAGCAGCGACCCGGACAGGGCAGAGGGCTACACCTTC
>.|TRBV11-1|TRBJ1-2|TRBD1
CASSNRQGLGYGYTF
TGTGCCAGCAGCAATCGACAGGGTTTGGGCTATGGCTACACCTTC
>.|TRBV11-2|TRBJ2-5|.
CASSLVHRTETQYF
TGTGCCAGCAGCTTAGTCCACAGAACAGAGACCCAGTACTTC
>once|TRBV30|TRBJ2-1|TRBD1
CAWSVLGTGVNEQFF
TGTGCCTGGAGTGTACTAGGGACAGGGGTCAATGAGCAGTTCTTC
>few|TRBV28|TRBJ1-2|TRBD1
CASRRTGGAGYGYTF
TGTGCCAGCAGACGGACAGGGGGCGCGGGCTATGGCTACACCTTC
>.|TRBV5-1|TRBJ2-3|.
CASSIDSPNTDTQYF
TGCGCCAGCAGCATTGACTCACCAAACACAGATACGCAGTATTTT
>once|TRBV6-6|TRBJ1-2|TRBD1
CASSYAPTGDGYGYTF
TGTGCCAGCAGTTACGCACCGACAGGGGACGGCTATGGCTACACCTTC
>.|TRBV13|TRBJ2-7|TRBD2
CASSLGLAGPSSYEQYF
TGTGCCAGCAGCTTAGGGCTAGCGGGACCGTCATCCTACGAGCAGTACTTC
>.|TRBV2|TRBJ1-5|TRBD1
CASEETGTENQPQHF
TGTGCCAGCGAAGAGACCGGGACAGAGAATCAGCCCCAGCATTTT
>once|TRBV30|TRBJ1-5|.
CAWSLQKDQPQHF
TGTGCCTGGAGCCTACAGAAAGACCAGCCCCAGCATTTT
>.|TRBV18|TRBJ2-1|.
CASSQAAHSYNEQFF
TGTGCCAGCTCACAAGCGGCCCACTCCTACAATGAGCAGTTCTTC
>.|TRBV5-1|TRBJ2-1|TRBD2
CASSISLAGGGNEQFF
TGCGCCAGCAGCATTTCACTAGCGGGAGGGGGCAATGAGCAGTTCTTC
>.|TRBV29-1|TRBJ2-7|.
CSVPDRSEQYF
TGCAGCGTTCCGGACAGATCCGAGCAGTACTTC
>.|TRBV5-1|TRBJ1-5|TRBD1
CASSRTGLNNQPQHF
TGCGCCAGCAGCCGGACAGGCTTAAACAATCAGCCCCAGCATTTT
>.|TRBV18|TRBJ2-6|.
CASSPNEDSGANVLTF
TGTGCCAGCTCACCAAATGAGGACTCTGGGGCCAACGTCCTGACTTTC
>.|TRBV18|TRBJ1-5|.
CASSPNSNQPQHF
TGTGCCAGCTCACCTAATAGCAATCAGCCCCAGCATTTT
>.|TRBV9|TRBJ2-7|.
CASSVERTSIPFSYEQYF
TGTGCCAGCAGCGTAGAGCGGACTTCCATCCCGTTCTCCTACGAGCAGTACTTC